This T cell receptor (beta chain) was identified in a study of early T cells in non-severe SARS-CoV-2 infection. The study's findings and limits: Matching results from VDJdb favored anti-spike CD8 responses, leaving private and CD4 specificities undetected.

The library protocol tagged individual cDNA molecules with unique molecular identifiers. MiXCR was run by TCRdb on the 5' RACE reads, yielding one entry per CDR3 protein. The sample contains some 82,000 distinct CDR3 sequences, about 6.5% of which appear only once. Looked up from germline, CDR1 is KGHSH and CDR2 is LQKENI. The CDR3 has 15 residues. V dropped 3 bases and J dropped 0 bases, with 10 bases sitting between them. As to this clonotype: The antigen is unknown.

This chain joins TRBV18 and TRBJ2-3; no clear D gene. The sequenced sample consisted of whole blood. The clonotype comes from an adult who was a healthcare worker with PCR-confirmed SARS-CoV-2 infection or an uninfected control (not recorded which). The CDR3 bases are TGTGCCAGCTCACCGATTCCGACTAGCACAGATACGCAGTATTTT. It translates to CASSPIPTSTDTQYF.